This paragraph reports one T cell receptor (beta chain). Its antigen is unidentified. This record comes from a study of cytomegalovirus exposure and HLA in healthy donors. The wider study: Within an early data release were about 85 million unique TCRs drawn from HLA-typed donors. Study observations and caveats: The authors later linked a missense DCLRE1C variant to TCR beta V- and J-gene trimming. The later analysis indicated that the majority of CMV-associated TCR beta chains appeared HLA-restricted.

The PCR used 60 Vbeta and 13 Jbeta primers. Sequencing was performed with immunoSEQ multiplex PCR; in TCRdb, only in-frame clones are kept and a portion is missing. The data show 160,000 or so clones, about 80% seen once. This CDR3 spans 14 amino acids. V dropped 3 bases and J dropped 3 bases, with 9 bases sitting between them. The sample taken for sequencing was PBMCs. The chain couples TRBV23-1 to TRBJ1-5, with D perhaps matching TRBD1 (5 bases). TRBV23-1 is an ORF, and what it does is uncertain. The TCR sequence derives from a middle-aged woman in good health and CMV-seronegative. CDR3 loop: CASSQGGTNQPQHF. CDR3 nucleotides: TGCGCCAGCAGTCAGGGAGGGACCAATCAGCCCCAGCATTTT.